The present entry profiles one T cell receptor beta chain with its context. Categorization into cohorts depended on clinical history that participants reported. Clones were sequenced by immunoSEQ multiplex PCR, and TCRdb holds only the in-frame ones, with some missing. The sample gives under 250,000 clones, 85% to 90% of which show up once; under 4% is in the top ten. This sample is part of a study of blood T cell repertoires in COVID-19. The V and J ends lost 0 bases and 3 bases, in that order; junction bases with no gene match: 4. The CDR3 spans 15 residues. The germline V gene has CDR1 SGHTS and CDR2 YDEGEE.

The rearrangement joins TRBV5-8 to TRBJ2-7, with 9 bases lining up with TRBD1. The TCR sequence derives from a young woman in a cohort exposed to, infected with or recovered from COVID-19 (not recorded which). The sequenced material came from PBMCs or T cells enriched from blood (not recorded which). The CDR3 DNA reads as TGTGCCAGCAGCTTGGAAGGGACAGGGAACTACGAGCAGTACTTC. This translates into CASSLEGTGNYEQYF.